These T cell receptor beta chains were read from a single sample in a study of blood T cell repertoires in COVID-19. Sequencing used immunoSEQ multiplex PCR; TCRdb keeps in-frame clones, though not all of them. The sample has roughly 410,000 clones; about 88% are singletons. Sequencing was carried out using peripheral blood. These receptors were obtained from a woman aged 40 to 55 with COVID-19, enrolled during active disease. CDR3s include the opening cysteine and the closing phenylalanine or tryptophan. The D gene is left open where the match is weak. Size is stated for part of the rows, as once, few or many counts, or as a class when the clone is expanded.

CDR3 DNA	CDR3 protein	D gene	V gene	J gene	clone size
TGTGCCAGCAGTTTTAACCTCAGGGGCTGCGAGCAGTACTTC	CASSFNLRGCEQYF	-	TRBV28	TRBJ2-7	-
TGTGCCAGCTCACCCCCTGGAGGAGGATATGGCTACACCTTC	CASSPPGGGYGYTF	-	TRBV18	TRBJ1-2	-
TGCGCCAGCGAAGCCGATGTGAACACTGAAGCTTTCTTT	CASEADVNTEAFF	-	TRBV5-1	TRBJ1-1	-
TGTGCCAGTAGCCCTCAGGGACAGGGGAACTTCTATGGCTACACCTTC	CASSPQGQGNFYGYTF	TRBD1	TRBV19	TRBJ1-2	-
TGCGCCAGCCAATGGGGGCTCTACGAGCAGTACTTC	CASQWGLYEQYF	-	TRBV10-2	TRBJ2-7	-
TGCAGCGTTGTCTCGAGGACTGAAGCTTTCTTT	CSVVSRTEAFF	-	TRBV29-1	TRBJ1-1	once
TGTGCCAGCAGTCACACCACGGTCTCGGGGTATCAGCCCCAGCATTTT	CASSHTTVSGYQPQHF	-	TRBV27	TRBJ1-5	-
TGCGCCAGCAAAGACAGCCCGAACACTGAAGCTTTCTTT	CASKDSPNTEAFF	-	TRBV5-1	TRBJ1-1	-
TGTGCCAGCAGTTTGAGGACTAACCTTAGAAACAATCAGCCCCAGCATTTT	CASSLRTNLRNNQPQHF	-	TRBV27	TRBJ1-5	-
TGCGCCAGCAGCCAAGATCCGGACAGGGTGGTATCGGCTGGAAACACCATATATTTT	CASSQDPDRVVSAGNTIYF	TRBD1	TRBV4-1	TRBJ1-3	once
TGCGCCAGCAGTCAGGTGGGGGGATACAATGAGCAGTTCTTC	CASSQVGGYNEQFF	-	TRBV5-1	TRBJ2-1	-
TGTGCCAGTAGCATAAAGGGACTAGCGGGGGGGATCGGGACAGATACGCAGTATTTT	CASSIKGLAGGIGTDTQYF	TRBD2	TRBV19	TRBJ2-3	once
TGTGCCAGCAGCCCTCAACAGGGATTGGGTCAGCCCCAGCATTTT	CASSPQQGLGQPQHF	-	TRBV28	TRBJ1-5	-
TGTGCCTGGAGTGGCAGTCCCAATCAGCCCCAGCATTTT	CAWSGSPNQPQHF	-	TRBV30	TRBJ1-5	-
TGTGCCAGCAGCCGTCTCTGGACTAGCGGGAACGAGCAGTACTTC	CASSRLWTSGNEQYF	-	TRBV21-1	TRBJ2-7	-
TGTGCCACCAGTGACCTGTTTTCAGACTATGGCTACACCTTC	CATSDLFSDYGYTF	-	TRBV24-1	TRBJ1-2	-
TGTGCCAGCAGCGTAGCTGAAGGGGGATACGAGCAGTACTTC	CASSVAEGGYEQYF	-	TRBV9	TRBJ2-7	-
TGTGCCAGCTCTACCGGGGGAGGAGGTTCCAACTATGGCTACACCTTC	CASSTGGGGSNYGYTF	-	TRBV18	TRBJ1-2	-
TGTGCCTGGAGGAGGGAGAGACGGACCTACGAGCAGTACTTC	CAWRRERRTYEQYF	-	TRBV30	TRBJ2-7	-
TGTGCCAGCGGGACAGGGGGCGCCGGGGAGACTGAAGCTTTCTTT	CASGTGGAGETEAFF	TRBD1	TRBV3-1/TRBV3-2	TRBJ1-1	-
TGTGCCAGTACGGACAGGGTTCTAAATCAGCCCCAGCATTTT	CASTDRVLNQPQHF	TRBD1	TRBV19	TRBJ1-5	-
TGTGCCAGCAGCCCGACAGGGGGTGATGAAAAACTGTTTTTT	CASSPTGGDEKLFF	TRBD1	TRBV11-2	TRBJ1-4	few
TGTGCCAGCAGCAAAATGGTCAGGGAGGGAGAGAGGGGGACCTACGAGCAGTACTTC	CASSKMVREGERGTYEQYF	-	TRBV21-1	TRBJ2-7	-
TGTGCCAGTGGGACATCCTTGAGGAAGACCGGGGAGCTGTTTTTT	CASGTSLRKTGELFF	-	TRBV19	TRBJ2-2	-
TGTGCCAGCAGTTACGGGGGGTCGTGGAATTCACCCCTCCACTTT	CASSYGGSWNSPLHF	-	TRBV6-5	TRBJ1-6	-
TGTGCCAGCAGTTACTCCGAAGTTGGTAGGCCCCAGCATTTT	CASSYSEVGRPQHF	-	TRBV6-2/TRBV6-3	TRBJ1-5	-
TGTGCCAGCAGCTTAGGGGGGTTTAGCAATCAGCCCCAGCATTTT	CASSLGGFSNQPQHF	-	TRBV28	TRBJ1-5	-
TGTGCCAGCAGTGGACAGACAGGGAATGAATTAAACTATGGCTACACCTTC	CASSGQTGNELNYGYTF	TRBD1	TRBV25-1	TRBJ1-2	once
TGTGCCAGCAGCAGGAGACAGGGGAATCAGCCCCAGCATTTT	CASSRRQGNQPQHF	-	TRBV21-1	TRBJ1-5	-
TGCGCCAGCAGCCAACGGAATGAGCAGTTCTTC	CASSQRNEQFF	-	TRBV4-1	TRBJ2-1	-
TGTGCCAGCAGCCCCGAATCGGCGGACAATGAGCAGTTCTTC	CASSPESADNEQFF	-	TRBV7-9	TRBJ2-1	once
TGCAGTGCTAGTCGCTGGATGACAGGCCGGTCCTACGAGCAGTACTTC	CSASRWMTGRSYEQYF	-	TRBV20-1	TRBJ2-7	-
TGTGCCAGCAGTCGACTTCGGGGGTTCAAGGCTGAAGCTTTCTTT	CASSRLRGFKAEAFF	-	TRBV9	TRBJ1-1	-